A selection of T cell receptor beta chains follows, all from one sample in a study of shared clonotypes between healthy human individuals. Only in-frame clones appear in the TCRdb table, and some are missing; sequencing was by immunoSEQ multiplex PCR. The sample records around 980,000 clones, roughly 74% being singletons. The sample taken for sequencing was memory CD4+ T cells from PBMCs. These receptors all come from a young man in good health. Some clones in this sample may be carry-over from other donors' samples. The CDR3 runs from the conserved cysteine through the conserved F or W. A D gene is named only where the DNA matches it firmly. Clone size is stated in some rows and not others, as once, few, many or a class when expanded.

TGTGCCAGCAGTTACTCGGGAGGGAGCTCCTACGAGCAGTACTTC	CASSYSGGSSYEQYF	NA	TRBV6-5	TRBJ2-7	TRBD2
TGTGCCAGCAGCCGGCTGGGCTCCCGGAGTAACGAGGAGCAGTACTTC	CASSRLGSRSNEEQYF	NA	TRBV11-2	TRBJ2-7	NA
TGTGCCAGCAGTCGGACGATGCGGGGAACAGATACGCAGTATTTT	CASSRTMRGTDTQYF	NA	TRBV2	TRBJ2-3	NA
TGTGCCAGCAGCTTAGGGGCCGGTCCGTATGGCTACACCTTC	CASSLGAGPYGYTF	NA	TRBV7-9	TRBJ1-2	NA
TGTGCCTGGAGTGCCTGGGTGAACGGGATTTCTGGAAACACCATATATTTT	CAWSAWVNGISGNTIYF	NA	TRBV30	TRBJ1-3	NA
TGTGCCAGCAGCTTGAGGCAGGGGAAGACTGAAGCTTTCTTT	CASSLRQGKTEAFF	NA	TRBV11-2	TRBJ1-1	NA
TGTGCCAGCAGCTTGGCGGGAGTGGACGAGCAGTACTTC	CASSLAGVDEQYF	many	TRBV7-9	TRBJ2-7	TRBD2
TGTGCCAGCAGTTTGGTCTTTAGGACAGGGGAAGAGACCCAGTACTTC	CASSLVFRTGEETQYF	NA	TRBV28	TRBJ2-5	TRBD1
TGCGCCAGCAGCCTGGGGACTGTCTACCTTGGTGATACGCAGTATTTT	CASSLGTVYLGDTQYF	NA	TRBV4-1	TRBJ2-3	NA
TGTGCCAGCTCACCACCGTCAGGGGGGGAATTCTATGGCTACACCTTC	CASSPPSGGEFYGYTF	few	TRBV18	TRBJ1-2	TRBD1
TGCGCCAGCAGCTTGACCACAAACACCGTAGATACGCAGTATTTT	CASSLTTNTVDTQYF	NA	TRBV5-1	TRBJ2-3	NA
TGTGCCAGCAGTTCGTCGGACAGGGTCCCGGATGAGCAGTTCTTC	CASSSSDRVPDEQFF	NA	TRBV28	TRBJ2-1	TRBD1
TGTGCCAGCAGTGATTTGAGTGGTAATGAAAAACTGTTTTTT	CASSDLSGNEKLFF	NA	TRBV6-1	TRBJ1-4	NA
TGCGCCAGCAGCCCGCAGACAGCGAACACTGAAGCTTTCTTT	CASSPQTANTEAFF	NA	TRBV5-1	TRBJ1-1	NA
TGTGCCAGCAGCTCCAAGTTCGGGACTAGCGGGAAAGAGACCCAGTACTTC	CASSSKFGTSGKETQYF	NA	TRBV7-8	TRBJ2-5	TRBD2
TGTGCCAGCAGTGAGAGGGATGGCTACACCTTC	CASSERDGYTF	NA	TRBV6-1	TRBJ1-2	NA
TGTGCCTGGAGTGTACGAGGAGAGACCCAGTACTTC	CAWSVRGETQYF	NA	TRBV30	TRBJ2-5	NA
TGTGCCAGCAGGCCCGGACTAGGGAGGTACAATGAGCAGTTCTTC	CASRPGLGRYNEQFF	NA	TRBV9	TRBJ2-1	TRBD2
TGTGCCAGCAGTCCCGGGACTGGCGGAAAAACTCTGGATTTT	CASSPGTGGKTLDF	once	TRBV2	TRBJ2-3	NA
TGTGCCAGCAGCTCAGATTCCGGGGAGCTGTTTTTT	CASSSDSGELFF	few	TRBV7-3	TRBJ2-2	NA
TGTGCCAGCAGCCCGGGGGGGGGCTCCTACGAGCAGTACTTC	CASSPGGGSYEQYF	once	TRBV5-4	TRBJ2-7	TRBD2
TGTGCCAGCACCTCCCCCGAGGGTCTACAGCCCCAGCATTTT	CASTSPEGLQPQHF	NA	TRBV28	TRBJ1-5	NA
TGTGCCAGCACCCCCCTGGGGGCCGACAGGGATAAAGGCTACACCTTC	CASTPLGADRDKGYTF	NA	TRBV27	TRBJ1-2	TRBD1
TGTGCCTGGAGTCTGGCAGGGAGCACTGAAGCTTTCTTT	CAWSLAGSTEAFF	NA	TRBV30	TRBJ1-1	NA
TGCAGCGTTACTCGACAGGCTGGGCAGGAAGCTTTCTTT	CSVTRQAGQEAFF	NA	TRBV29-1	TRBJ1-1	NA
TGCGCCAGCAGATACGGAGAGCACCACGAGCAGTACTTC	CASRYGEHHEQYF	NA	TRBV5-1	TRBJ2-7	NA
TGTGCCAGCAGTGATCTGGGACAGGTCGTTAACACTGAAGCTTTCTTT	CASSDLGQVVNTEAFF	NA	TRBV6-1	TRBJ1-1	TRBD1
TGCGCCAGCAGCTCGGGACTCACGGATACGCAGTATTTT	CASSSGLTDTQYF	NA	TRBV5-1	TRBJ2-3	NA
TGTGCCAGTAGTGCCACCGACAGGGGGTCACAAGAGACCCAGTACTTC	CASSATDRGSQETQYF	NA	TRBV19	TRBJ2-5	TRBD1
TGTGCCAGCACCCCATGGCCTTTTAACGAGCAGTACTTC	CASTPWPFNEQYF	many	TRBV6-6	TRBJ2-7	NA
TGTGCCAGCAGCTTAGTCACTTTCCAAGAGACCCAGTACTTC	CASSLVTFQETQYF	NA	TRBV11-2	TRBJ2-5	NA
TGTGCCAGCAGTTTGAACGGGAAGGACACTGAAGCTTTCTTT	CASSLNGKDTEAFF	NA	TRBV28	TRBJ1-1	NA
TGTGCCATCAGTGAGTCAATCGGGATGGTTTTCAGTGAGCAGTTCTTC	CAISESIGMVFSEQFF	NA	TRBV10-3	TRBJ2-1	NA
TGTGCCAGCAGCTTCGACAGGGGAGGCTACACCTTC	CASSFDRGGYTF	few	TRBV7-9	TRBJ1-2	TRBD1
TGTGCCAGCAGCCTAAACCCCCCCGACAGGCTATCTGGAAACACCATATATTTT	CASSLNPPDRLSGNTIYF	NA	TRBV9	TRBJ1-3	NA
TGTGCCAGCAGGGATGAGACTAGCGGGAGTCCGCGTTTGGCAGATACGCAGTATTTT	CASRDETSGSPRLADTQYF	NA	TRBV2	TRBJ2-3	TRBD2
TGTGCCAGCAGTTTTGGGGCGGGGGAGACCCAGTACTTC	CASSFGAGETQYF	NA	TRBV28	TRBJ2-5	NA
TGCGCCAGCAGCCGCGAAAAGATGGAGGGGTCCGCGGGCACAGATACGCAGTATTTT	CASSREKMEGSAGTDTQYF	few	TRBV4-1	TRBJ2-3	NA
TGTGCCAGTAGTATCCTTTCGGGAGCGACAACAATGCAGCAGTTCTTC	CASSILSGATTMQQFF	NA	TRBV19	TRBJ2-1	NA
TGTGCCAGCAGCTGGGACAACTACGAGCAGTACTTC	CASSWDNYEQYF	NA	TRBV5-4	TRBJ2-7	NA
TGTGCCAGCTCACCGGGACGGACCGGGACGGGTCAGCCCCAGCATTTT	CASSPGRTGTGQPQHF	NA	TRBV18	TRBJ1-5	NA
TGTGCCAGCAGCAGTCAAGTGGGGGTTGCGAACACCGGGGAGCTGTTTTTT	CASSSQVGVANTGELFF	NA	TRBV7-6	TRBJ2-2	NA
TGTGCCAGCAGCGCGCCGCCAGGGGGCGGTGGAAACACCATATATTTT	CASSAPPGGGGNTIYF	NA	TRBV5-4	TRBJ1-3	TRBD1
TGTGCCAGCAGCGTAGGTGGACAGGGTGCCGTTGGCTACACCTTC	CASSVGGQGAVGYTF	NA	TRBV5-8	TRBJ1-2	TRBD1